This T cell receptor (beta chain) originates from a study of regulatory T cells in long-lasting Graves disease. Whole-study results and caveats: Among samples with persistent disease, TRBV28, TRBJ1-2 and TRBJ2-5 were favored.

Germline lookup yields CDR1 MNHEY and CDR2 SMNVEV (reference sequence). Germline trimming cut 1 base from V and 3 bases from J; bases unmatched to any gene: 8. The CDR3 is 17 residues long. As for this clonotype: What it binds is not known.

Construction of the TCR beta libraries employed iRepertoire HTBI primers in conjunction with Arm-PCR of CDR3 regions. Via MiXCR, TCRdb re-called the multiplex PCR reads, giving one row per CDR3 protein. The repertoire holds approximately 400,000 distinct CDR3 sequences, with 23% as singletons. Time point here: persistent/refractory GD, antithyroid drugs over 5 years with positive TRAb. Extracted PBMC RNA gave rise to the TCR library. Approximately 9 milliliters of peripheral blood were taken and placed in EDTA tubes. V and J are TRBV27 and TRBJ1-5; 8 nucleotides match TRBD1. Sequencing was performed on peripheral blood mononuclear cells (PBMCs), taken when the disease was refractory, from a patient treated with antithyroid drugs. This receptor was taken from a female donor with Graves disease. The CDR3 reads CASSLYGDRPLNQPQHF. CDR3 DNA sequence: TGTGCCAGCAGTTTATATGGGGACAGGCCTCTCAATCAGCCCCAGCATTTT.